This T cell receptor beta chain was observed in a study of PD-1 blockade in mismatch repair-deficient tumors. Every patient had mismatch repair deficiency by PCR or immunohistochemistry. This CDR3 is built from 14 residues. With V trimmed by 5 bases and J by 9 bases, 10 bases remained unmatched. Per germline, CDR1 MNHNS and CDR2 SASEGT. A remark on this clone: Its cognate antigen is unknown.

Findings and caveats of the study: Tumor-resident clones, often absent from pretreatment blood, expanded after pembrolizumab and then contracted.

This table comes from immunoSEQ multiplex PCR, and its TCRdb copy is limited to in-frame clones, with some not included. The sample includes some 100,000 clones, 82% of them seen just once. The sequence was obtained from an adult with mismatch repair-deficient cancer. Source: peripheral blood, taken roughly 35 weeks after starting pembrolizumab. The chain combines TRBV6-1 with TRBJ2-1, with 7 bases fitting TRBD2. CDR3 DNA sequence: TGTGCCAGCAGTATGGACGGGAGGTCTTTTGAGCAGTTCTTC. Protein sequence: CASSMDGRSFEQFF.